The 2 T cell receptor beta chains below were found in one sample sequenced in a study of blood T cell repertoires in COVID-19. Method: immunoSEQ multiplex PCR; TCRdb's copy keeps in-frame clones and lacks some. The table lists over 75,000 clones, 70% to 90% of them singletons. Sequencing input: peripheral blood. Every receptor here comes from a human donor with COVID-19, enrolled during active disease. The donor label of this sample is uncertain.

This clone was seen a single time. As DNA, the CDR3 is TGTGCCAGCAGCCCTTACAGGGAGAGCTCCTACAATGAGCAGTTCTTC. Residues: CASSPYRESSYNEQFF. The chain uses TRBV7-8 and TRBJ2-1; maybe TRBD1 (6 bases). Germline CDR1 SGHVS, CDR2 FQNEAQ. V dropped 5 bases and J dropped 0 bases, with 14 bases sitting between them. This CDR3 is 16 amino acids long.

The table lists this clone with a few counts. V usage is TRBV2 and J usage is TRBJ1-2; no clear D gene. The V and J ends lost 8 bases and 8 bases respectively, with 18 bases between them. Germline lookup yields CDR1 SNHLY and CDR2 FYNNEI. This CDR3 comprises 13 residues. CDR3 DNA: TGTGCCAGCCGCCGGACTGCGCCGGGGGGCTACACCTTC. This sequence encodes CASRRTAPGGYTF. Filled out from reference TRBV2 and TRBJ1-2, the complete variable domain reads EPEVTQTPSHQVTQMGQEVILRCVPISNHLYFYWYRQILGQKVEFLVSFYNNEISEKSEIFDDQFSVERPDGSNFTLKIRSTKLEDSAMYFCASRRTAPGGYTFGSGTRLTVV.